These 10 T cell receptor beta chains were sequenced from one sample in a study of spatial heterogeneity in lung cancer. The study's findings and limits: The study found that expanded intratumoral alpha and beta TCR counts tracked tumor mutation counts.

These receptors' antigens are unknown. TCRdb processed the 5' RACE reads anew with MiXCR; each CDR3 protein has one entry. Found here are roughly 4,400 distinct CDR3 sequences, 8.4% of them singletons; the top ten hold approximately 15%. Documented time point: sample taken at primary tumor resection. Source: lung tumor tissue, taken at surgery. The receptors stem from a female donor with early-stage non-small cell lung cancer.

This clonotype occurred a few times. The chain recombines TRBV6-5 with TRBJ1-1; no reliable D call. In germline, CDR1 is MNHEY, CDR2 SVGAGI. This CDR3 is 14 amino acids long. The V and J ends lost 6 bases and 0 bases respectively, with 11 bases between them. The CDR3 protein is CASRPGDLNTEAFF. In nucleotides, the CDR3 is TGTGCCAGCAGACCTGGGGATCTGAACACTGAAGCTTTCTTT.

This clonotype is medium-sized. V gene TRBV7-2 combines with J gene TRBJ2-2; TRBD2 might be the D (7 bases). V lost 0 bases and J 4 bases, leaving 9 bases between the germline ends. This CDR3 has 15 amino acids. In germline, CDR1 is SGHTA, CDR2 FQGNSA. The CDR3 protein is CASSLAGGPTGELFF. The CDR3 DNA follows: TGTGCCAGCAGCTTAGCGGGGGGGCCCACCGGGGAGCTGTTTTTT.

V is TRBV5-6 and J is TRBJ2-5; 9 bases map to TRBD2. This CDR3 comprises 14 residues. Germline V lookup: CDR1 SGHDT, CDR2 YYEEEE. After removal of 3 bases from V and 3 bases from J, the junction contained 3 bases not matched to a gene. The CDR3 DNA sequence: TGTGCCAGCAGCTCGGGACTAGCTGAAGAGACCCAGTACTTC. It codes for CASSSGLAEETQYF. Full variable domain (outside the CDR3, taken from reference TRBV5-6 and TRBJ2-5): DAGVTQSPTHLIKTRGQQVTLRCSPKSGHDTVSWYQQALGQGPQFIFQYYEEEERQRGNFPDRFSGHQFPNYSSELNVNALLLGDSALYLCASSSGLAEETQYFGPGTRLLVL.

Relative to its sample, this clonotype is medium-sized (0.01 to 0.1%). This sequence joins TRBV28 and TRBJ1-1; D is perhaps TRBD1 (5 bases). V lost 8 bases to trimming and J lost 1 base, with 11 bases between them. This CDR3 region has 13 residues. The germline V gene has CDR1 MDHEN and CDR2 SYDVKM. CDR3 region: CASLWGGNTEAFF. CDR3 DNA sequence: TGTGCCAGCCTCTGGGGGGGGAACACTGAAGCTTTCTTT.

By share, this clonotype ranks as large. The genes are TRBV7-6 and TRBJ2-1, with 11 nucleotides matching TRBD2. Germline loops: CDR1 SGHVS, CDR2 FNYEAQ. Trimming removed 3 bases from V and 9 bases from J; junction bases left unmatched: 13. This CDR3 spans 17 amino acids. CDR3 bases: TGTGCCAGCAGCTTGGGGCTGATAGCGGGGGGGTCCGCTGAGCAGTTCTTC. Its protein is CASSLGLIAGGSAEQFF.

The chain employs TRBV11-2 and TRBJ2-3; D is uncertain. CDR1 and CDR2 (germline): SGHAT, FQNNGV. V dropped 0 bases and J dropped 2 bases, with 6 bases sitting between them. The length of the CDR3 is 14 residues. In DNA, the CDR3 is TGTGCCAGCAGCTTAGACGTTAACACAGATACGCAGTATTTT. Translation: CASSLDVNTDTQYF.

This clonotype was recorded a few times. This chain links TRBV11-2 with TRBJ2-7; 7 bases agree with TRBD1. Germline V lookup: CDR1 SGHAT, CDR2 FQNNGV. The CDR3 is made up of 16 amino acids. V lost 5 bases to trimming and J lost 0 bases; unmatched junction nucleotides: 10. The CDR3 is CASSEPPTGLSYEQYF. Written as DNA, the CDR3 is TGTGCCAGCAGCGAACCCCCGACAGGGCTCTCCTACGAGCAGTACTTC.

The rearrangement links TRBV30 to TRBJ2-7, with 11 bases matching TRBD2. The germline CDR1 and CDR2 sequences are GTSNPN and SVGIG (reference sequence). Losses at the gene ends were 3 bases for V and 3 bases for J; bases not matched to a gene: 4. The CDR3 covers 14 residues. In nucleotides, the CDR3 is TGTGCCTGGAGACTAGCGGGGGCGAACTACGAGCAGTACTTC. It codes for CAWRLAGANYEQYF.

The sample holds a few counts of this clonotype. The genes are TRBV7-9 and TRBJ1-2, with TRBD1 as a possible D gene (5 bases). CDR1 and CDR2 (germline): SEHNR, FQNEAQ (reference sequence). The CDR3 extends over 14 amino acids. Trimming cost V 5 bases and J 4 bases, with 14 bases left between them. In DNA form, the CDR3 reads TGTGCCAGCAGCCGGGGCTCCGAATTCTATGGCTACACCTTC. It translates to CASSRGSEFYGYTF.

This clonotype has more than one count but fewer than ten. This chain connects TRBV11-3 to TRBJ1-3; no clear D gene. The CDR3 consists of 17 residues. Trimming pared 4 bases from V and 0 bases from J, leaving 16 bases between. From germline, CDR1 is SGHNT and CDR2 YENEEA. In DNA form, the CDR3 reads TGTGCCAGCAGCTCCAGGTCCGGACGGTACTCTGGAAACACCATATATTTT. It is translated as CASSSRSGRYSGNTIYF. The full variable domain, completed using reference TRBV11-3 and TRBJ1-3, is EAGVVQSPRYKIIEKKQPVAFWCNPISGHNTLYWYLQNLGQGPELLIRYENEEAVDDSQLPKDRFSAERLKGVDSTLKIQPAELGDSAVYLCASSSRSGRYSGNTIYFGEGSWLTVV.